This T cell receptor (beta chain) appears in the sequencing data of a study of somatic mutations in T cells in chronic GVHD (dated by TCRdb to 2018 to 2020). For sorting, staining was performed with anti-CD3, anti-CD4, anti-CD8 and a Vbeta20 antibody from the IOTest Beta Mark kit on a FACSAria III, and a purity above 98% was achieved. Mononuclear cells were isolated by Ficoll-Paque PLUS density gradient centrifugation from peripheral blood that had been collected in sodium heparin tubes. CD4+ Vbeta20+, CD4+ Vbeta20-, and CD8+ T cell fractions were FACS-sorted before TCRbeta deep sequencing. CDR1 and CDR2 are read off the germline V gene (reference sequence) as GTSNPN and SVGIG. Relative to germline, V is 0 bases shorter and J is 4 bases shorter, with 16 bases between their ends. From cysteine to phenylalanine, the CDR3 is 16 amino acids long. Solely the CDR3 DNA is kept, with 48 bases framed from the first base.

Genomic DNA was isolated and then used for the TCRbeta deep sequencing. The immunoSEQ assay, provided as a commercial service, was used for TCRbeta CDR3 sequencing and initial data processing. Per the original workflow: Reads were demultiplexed, adapter and primer sequences removed, similar clones merged by frequency-ratio clustering, and V, D, J genes annotated with IMGT. TCRdb limited this immuneACCESS table to in-frame rearrangements with V and J called. A share of clones is missing; checked studies link under half to unresolved V genes, and the rest is unexplained. From that table come the V and J calls and clone size; the DNA was used to work out D and trimming. Recorded for this sample are about 13,000 clones; approximately 80% of them occurred a single time. About 30% of the sample is in the top ten clones. Turning to this clone: The specificity of this receptor is unknown. No base quality values were provided; no much bigger clone lies one nucleotide off.

The V gene is TRBV30 and the J gene is TRBJ1-3, and perhaps TRBD1 as D gene, on 5 matching bases. Source material: Vbeta20-negative CD4+ T cells from blood. According to the study, the label for this sample's cell subset or site signals: CD4+ T cells sorted as TCR Vbeta20 negative by flow cytometry. The receptor's source is a male patient in his 50s with chronic graft-versus-host disease. After a transplant, some T cells may have been passed on by the graft donor. The CDR3 region reads CAWSVAGRGRGNTIYF. The DNA sequence follows: TGTGCCTGGAGTGTAGCGGGACGGGGTAGGGGAAACACCATATATTTT.